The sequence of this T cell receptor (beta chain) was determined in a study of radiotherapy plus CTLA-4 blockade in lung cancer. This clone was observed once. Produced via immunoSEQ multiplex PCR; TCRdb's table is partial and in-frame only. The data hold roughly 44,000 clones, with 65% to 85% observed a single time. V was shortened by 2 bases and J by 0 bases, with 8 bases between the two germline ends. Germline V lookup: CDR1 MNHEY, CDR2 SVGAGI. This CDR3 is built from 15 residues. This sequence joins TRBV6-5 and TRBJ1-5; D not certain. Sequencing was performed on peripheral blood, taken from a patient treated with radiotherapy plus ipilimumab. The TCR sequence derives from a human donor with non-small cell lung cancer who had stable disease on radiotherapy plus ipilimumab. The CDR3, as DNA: TGTGCCAGCAGTTACGACCTATATAGCAATCAGCCCCAGCATTTT. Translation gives CASSYDLYSNQPQHF.